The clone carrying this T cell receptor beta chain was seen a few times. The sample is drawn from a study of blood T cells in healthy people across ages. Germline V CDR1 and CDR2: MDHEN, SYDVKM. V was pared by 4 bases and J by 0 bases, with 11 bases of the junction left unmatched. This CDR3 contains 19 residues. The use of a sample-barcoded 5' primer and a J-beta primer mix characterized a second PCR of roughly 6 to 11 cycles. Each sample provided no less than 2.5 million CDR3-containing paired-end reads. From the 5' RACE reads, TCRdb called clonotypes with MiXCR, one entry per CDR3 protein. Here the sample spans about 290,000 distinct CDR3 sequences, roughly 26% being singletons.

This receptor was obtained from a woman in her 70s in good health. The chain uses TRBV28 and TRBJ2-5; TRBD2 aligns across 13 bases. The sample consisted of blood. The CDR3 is CASSSPTSGRDLYQETQYF. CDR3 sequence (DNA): TGTGCCAGCAGTTCGCCTACTAGCGGGAGGGACCTGTACCAAGAGACCCAGTACTTC.